Sequencing of this TCR beta chain was carried out in a study of blood T cell repertoires in COVID-19. Clones were read by immunoSEQ multiplex PCR, and TCRdb kept only the in-frame ones, dropping some. The repertoire consists of about 130,000 clones, with roughly 87% occurring once and the leading ten covering 15% to 20%. This CDR3 is 17 amino acids long. Germline CDR1 and CDR2: MNHNS and SASEGT. Trimming removed 2 bases from V and 2 bases from J; junction bases left unmatched: 10. The chain links TRBV6-1 to TRBJ2-3, with 7 bases matching TRBD2. Sequenced input: PBMCs or T cells enriched from blood (not recorded which). The origin of this receptor is a man aged 25 to 40 who had recovered from COVID-19. CDR3 DNA sequence: TGTGCCAGCAGTGAAAATCCTAGCGGCCTCCTCACAGATACGCAGTATTTT. Residues: CASSENPSGLLTDTQYF.